The 24 T cell receptor beta chains listed next were all sequenced from one sample in a study of cytomegalovirus exposure and HLA in healthy donors. PCR was performed using 60 Vbeta and 13 Jbeta primers. Profiled with immunoSEQ multiplex PCR; TCRdb holds only in-frame clones, not every one. The profile covers 200,000 to 250,000 clones, with approximately 70% appearing a single time and roughly 2.5% taken by the ten largest. The sequenced sample consisted of PBMCs. The origin of the receptors is a man in his forties in good health and CMV-seropositive.

V and J are TRBV4-2 and TRBJ2-5; 8 bases agree with TRBD2. The CDR3 extends over 16 amino acids. Trimming at V came to 0 bases and at J to 6 bases, leaving 9 bases not matched to a gene. Germline assignment: CDR1 LGHNA and CDR2 YNFKEQ. CDR3 DNA sequence: TGTGCCAGCAGCCAAGAAGGTGAGCGGGGGAGGAAGACCCAGTACTTC. Amino acid sequence: CASSQEGERGRKTQYF.

This clone was seen a handful of times. The chain is built from TRBV9 and TRBJ2-3; D possibly corresponds to TRBD2 (6 bases). V was shortened by 6 bases and J by 3 bases, with 17 bases between the two germline ends. The CDR3 is 15 amino acids. Germline-derived CDR1 and CDR2 are SGDLS and YYNGEE. The CDR3 DNA sequence: TGTGCCAGCACCCCAGAGCCCGGGGGAACAGATACGCAGTATTTT. This codes for CASTPEPGGTDTQYF.

The chain couples TRBV15 to TRBJ2-1, with a possible D match to TRBD2 (5 bases). The germline V gene has CDR1 LNHNV and CDR2 YYDKDF (reference sequence). The CDR3 is 14 amino acids. Trimming left V 9 bases short and J 4 bases short, with 16 bases between. This CDR3 reads CATSRGSEYNEQFF. DNA of the CDR3: TGTGCCACTTCCCGAGGGTCTGAGTACAATGAGCAGTTCTTC.

The CDR3 sequence is CASSSVGTREAFF. In nucleotides, the CDR3 is TGTGCCAGCAGCTCCGTTGGGACTAGAGAAGCTTTCTTT. This chain links TRBV7-8 with TRBJ1-1, with D perhaps TRBD1 (5 bases). The CDR3 spans 13 residues. V lost 4 bases and J lost 8, with 14 bases in between. Germline V gene lookup returns CDR1 SGHVS and CDR2 FQNEAQ.

This chain uses TRBV9 with TRBJ2-5; D is possibly TRBD2 (5 bases). Germline V gene sequence: CDR1 SGDLS, CDR2 YYNGEE. Trimming removed 0 bases from V and 5 bases from J, with 14 bases in between. The CDR3 is 15 residues long. The CDR3 region has the DNA TGTGCCAGCAGCGTAGGGAGCGGATCGGGGGAGACCCAGTACTTC. Translated, it gives CASSVGSGSGETQYF. Based on the CDR3 plus reference TRBV9 and TRBJ2-5, the full variable domain is DSGVTQTPKHLITATGQRVTLRCSPRSGDLSVYWYQQSLDQGLQFLIQYYNGEERAKGNILERFSAQQFPDLHSELNLSSLELGDSALYFCASSVGSGSGETQYFGPGTRLLVL.

The chain employs TRBV7-2 and TRBJ2-1, with 14 bases matching TRBD2. The V gene's germline CDR1 is SGHTA and CDR2 FQGNSA. V shed 5 bases and J 7 bases; nucleotides not matched to a gene: 10. This CDR3 is built from 17 residues. CDR3 coding DNA: TGTGCCAGCAGCCTCGGTAAGGGACTAGCGGGAGTGAATGAGCAGTTCTTC. It yields the protein CASSLGKGLAGVNEQFF. Using reference TRBV7-2 and TRBJ2-1 for the parts outside the CDR3, the full variable domain is GAGVSQSPSNKVTEKGKDVELRCDPISGHTALYWYRQSLGQGLEFLIYFQGNSAPDKSGLPSDRFSAERTGGSVSTLTIQRTQQEDSAVYLCASSLGKGLAGVNEQFFGPGTRLTVL.

The chain joins TRBV11-3 to TRBJ2-2; 10 nucleotides match TRBD1. This CDR3 has 16 amino acids. CDR1 SGHNT and CDR2 YENEEA come from the germline V gene. The J segment lost 3 bases and the V segment lost 5 bases, leaving 6 bases of the junction unmatched. CDR3 sequence reads: CASSNSGTGDTGELFF. The CDR3 DNA is TGTGCCAGCAGCAATTCCGGGACAGGGGACACCGGGGAGCTGTTTTTT.

V gene TRBV28 combines with J gene TRBJ1-5, with 7 bases lining up with TRBD1. This CDR3 region has 12 residues. In germline, CDR1 is MDHEN, CDR2 SYDVKM. The J segment lost 6 bases and the V segment lost 7 bases, leaving 3 bases of the junction unmatched. CDR3 bases: TGTGCCAGCAAAGGGGGCCCTCAGCCCCAGCATTTT. It translates to CASKGGPQPQHF.

This clone was counted only a few times. The chain links TRBV5-5 to TRBJ2-5; D is perhaps TRBD1 (6 bases). V was pared by 0 bases and J by 5 bases, with 14 bases between. Per the germline V gene, CDR1 is SGHKS and CDR2 is YYEKEE (reference sequence). The CDR3 covers 15 residues. CDR3 DNA sequence: TGTGCCAGCAGCTTGGGTTTAGGGGGTGGGGAGACCCAGTACTTC. It translates to CASSLGLGGGETQYF.

The chain links TRBV6-1 to TRBJ2-1, with TRBD2 matching over 14 bases. Germline V gives CDR1 MNHNS, CDR2 SASEGT. This CDR3 has 15 amino acids. V lost 5 bases to trimming and J lost 7 bases; unmatched junction nucleotides: 4. CDR3 sequence: CASSSGLAGGNEQFF. The CDR3 bases are TGTGCCAGCAGTTCTGGACTAGCGGGGGGAAATGAGCAGTTCTTC.

V is TRBV4-1 and J is TRBJ2-1, with TRBD2 matching 7 bases. V shed 0 bases and J 1 base; nucleotides not matched to a gene: 0. Germline V CDR1 and CDR2: MGHRA, YSYEKL. The length of the CDR3 is 15 residues. The CDR3 bases are TGCGCCAGCAGCCAAGAGGGGGGGTCCTACAATGAGCAGTTCTTC. Encoded protein: CASSQEGGSYNEQFF.

The chain joins TRBV9 to TRBJ1-2; D remains ambiguous. The CDR3 consists of 13 residues. The germline CDR1 and CDR2 sequences are SGDLS and YYNGEE. V was trimmed by 5 bases and J by 2 bases, leaving 10 bases between them. This CDR3 is CASSDYRNYGYTF. The CDR3, as DNA: TGTGCCAGCAGTGACTACAGAAACTATGGCTACACCTTC.

In its sample, this clone was seen a few times. This chain links TRBV10-2 with TRBJ1-1; TRBD1 might be the D (6 bases). Germline V gene lookup returns CDR1 WSHSY and CDR2 SAAADI. V shed 5 bases and J shed 3 bases, with 16 bases lying between them. The CDR3 loop spans 15 amino acids. Here the CDR3 DNA reads TGCGCCAGCAGTCTTTACAGGGCGGGCGACACTGAAGCTTTCTTT. Its protein is CASSLYRAGDTEAFF.

This chain uses TRBV5-1 with TRBJ2-5, with D perhaps TRBD1 (5 bases). This CDR3 comprises 15 residues. The V and J ends lost 0 bases and 1 base respectively, with 10 bases between them. The germline V gene has CDR1 SGHRS and CDR2 YFSETQ. The CDR3 DNA follows: TGCGCCAGCAGCTTGGTTGGGGCGGTCCAAGAGACCCAGTACTTC. Its protein product is CASSLVGAVQETQYF.

The V gene is TRBV6-6, the J gene TRBJ2-1, with 7 bases that match TRBD1. This CDR3 spans 15 amino acids. V was pared by 7 bases and J by 6 bases, with 12 bases of the junction left unmatched. In germline, CDR1 is MNHNY, CDR2 SVGAGI (reference sequence). CDR3 sequence (DNA): TGTGCCAGCATTCTAACAGGGGCCTTTTCCAATGAGCAGTTCTTC. Its translation: CASILTGAFSNEQFF.

The chain employs TRBV21-1 and TRBJ2-7; TRBD1, as called in the table, went unchecked against the DNA. TRBV21-1 is a known pseudogene. The CDR3 is 16 residues long. The CDR3: CASSDYRGMGAYEQYF. The DNA for the CDR3 is TGTGCCAGCAGCGACTACAGGGGAATGGGGGCCTACGAGCAGTACTTC.

This chain uses TRBV2 with TRBJ2-1; D possibly corresponds to TRBD1 (6 bases). Between the trimmed V and J ends, which lost 5 bases and 3 bases, there was a span of 14 bases. Germline V gene sequence: CDR1 SNHLY, CDR2 FYNNEI. The CDR3 is made up of 15 amino acids. CDR3 bases: TGTGCCAGCAGTCTCCAGGGGAGAGGCTACAATGAGCAGTTCTTC. Its translation: CASSLQGRGYNEQFF.

This clone was detected a few times. The chain links TRBV6-5 to TRBJ1-1; a weak D match, TRBD1 (6 bases). V was shortened by 0 bases and J by 12 bases, with 14 bases between the two germline ends. This CDR3 is 13 amino acids long. Germline V gives CDR1 MNHEY, CDR2 SVGAGI. This CDR3 reads CASSYSIQRGTFF. CDR3 coding DNA: TGTGCCAGCAGTTACTCGATCCAAAGGGGGACTTTCTTT.

As to this clone: Distinct nucleotide sequences in the sample also encode this CDR3. This rearrangement joins TRBV5-6 to TRBJ2-5, with 8 bases fitting TRBD2. V trimming: 3 bases; J trimming: 4 bases; junction bases outside the gene matches: 8. Germline lookup yields CDR1 SGHDT and CDR2 YYEEEE. The CDR3 loop spans 15 amino acids. CDR3 in amino acids: CASSSASRGGETQYF. The CDR3 DNA follows: TGTGCCAGCAGCTCAGCGTCCCGGGGGGGAGAGACCCAGTACTTC. Filled out from reference TRBV5-6 and TRBJ2-5, the complete variable domain reads DAGVTQSPTHLIKTRGQQVTLRCSPKSGHDTVSWYQQALGQGPQFIFQYYEEEERQRGNFPDRFSGHQFPNYSSELNVNALLLGDSALYLCASSSASRGGETQYFGPGTRLLVL.

The chain has TRBV6-6 and TRBJ1-1; TRBD1 matches 10 bases. The CDR3 is made up of 15 amino acids. With 1 base clipped from V and 4 bases from J, the junction kept 3 bases outside the gene matches. Germline loops: CDR1 MNHNY, CDR2 SVGAGI (reference sequence). CDR3 protein: CASSYLDRGGTEAFF. CDR3 sequence (DNA): TGTGCCAGCAGTTACTTGGACAGGGGGGGCACTGAAGCTTTCTTT.

The gene calls are TRBV6-4 and TRBJ2-2, with D possibly matching TRBD2 (5 bases). Between the trimmed V and J ends, which lost 0 bases and 0 bases, there was a span of 8 bases. Germline CDR1 reads MRHNA; CDR2 reads SNTAGT. There are 16 residues in the CDR3. This chain's CDR3 is CASSDSSSTNTGELFF. The CDR3 DNA reads as TGTGCCAGCAGTGACTCTTCTAGCACGAACACCGGGGAGCTGTTTTTT.

This chain connects TRBV11-2 to TRBJ2-3, with 11 bases lining up with TRBD2. V shed 5 bases, J shed 2 bases, and the junction held 6 bases outside the gene matches. Germline V gene sequence: CDR1 SGHAT, CDR2 FQNNGV. This CDR3 has 16 amino acids. The CDR3, as DNA: TGTGCCAGCAGCCCGAGACTAGCGGGGTTCACAGATACGCAGTATTTT. Amino acid sequence: CASSPRLAGFTDTQYF.

The gene calls are TRBV7-2 and TRBJ1-2; 8 nucleotides agree with TRBD1. The CDR3 is 17 amino acids. Germline V gene sequence: CDR1 SGHTA, CDR2 FQGNSA. Losses at the gene ends were 3 bases for V and 4 bases for J; bases not matched to a gene: 13. The CDR3 is CASSFFNPGGRGYGYTF. DNA for the CDR3: TGTGCCAGCAGCTTTTTTAACCCAGGGGGCCGGGGCTATGGCTACACCTTC.

The genes are TRBV7-2 and TRBJ1-2, with TRBD1 matching 7 bases. Germline CDR1 is SGHTA and CDR2 is FQGNSA. The V and J ends lost 6 bases and 1 base, in that order; junction bases with no gene match: 8. CDR3 length: 15 amino acids. CDR3 amino acids: CASSFRGRGNYGYTF. CDR3 coding DNA: TGTGCCAGCAGTTTTAGGGGGCGCGGTAACTATGGCTACACCTTC.